The 28 T cell receptor beta chains in this list originate from one sample, sequenced in a study of T cells after yellow fever vaccination. From the 5' RACE reads, TCRdb called clonotypes with MiXCR, one entry per CDR3 protein. The sample contains 150,000 to 200,000 distinct CDR3 sequences, about a tenth of which appear only once. The sample consisted of CD8+ T cells sorted from PBMCs, taken 45 days after the yellow fever booster vaccination. The receptor set was obtained from a young man who received the YFV17D yellow fever vaccine.

This clonotype was found a few times. This rearrangement joins TRBV7-6 to TRBJ1-2; 11 nucleotides line up with TRBD1. CDR3 size: 15 residues. Germline values: CDR1 SGHVS, CDR2 FNYEAQ. V shed 2 bases and J 8 bases; nucleotides not matched to a gene: 7. CDR3 DNA: TGTGCCAGCAGCTTAAGGACAGGGGGCGCGGAGGGCTACACCTTC. Translated, it gives CASSLRTGGAEGYTF. Using reference TRBV7-6 and TRBJ1-2 for the parts outside the CDR3, the full variable domain is GAGVSQSPRYKVTKRGQDVALRCDPISGHVSLYWYRQALGQGPEFLTYFNYEAQQDKSGLPNDRFSAERPEGSISTLTIQRTEQRDSAMYRCASSLRTGGAEGYTFGSGTRLTVV.

This rearrangement joins TRBV21-1 to TRBJ1-4; the tabulated D call, TRBD1, remains unverified against the DNA. TRBV21-1 corresponds to a pseudogene. This CDR3 has 15 residues. The CDR3 DNA is TGTGCCAGCAGCAAAATCGCAGGGGCGGGGGAAAAACTGTTTTTT. Translation gives CASSKIAGAGEKLFF.

This clonotype showed up many times. The chain employs TRBV4-3 and TRBJ1-2, with D unclear. The CDR3 has 13 residues. V dropped 5 bases and J dropped 1 base, with 8 bases sitting between them. Per germline, CDR1 LGHNA and CDR2 YSLEER. CDR3 nucleotides: TGCGCCAGCAGCAGAACCCATAACTATGGCTACACCTTC. Protein sequence: CASSRTHNYGYTF.

This clonotype appeared a single time. This chain uses TRBV4-2 with TRBJ1-6; the D gene is possibly TRBD1 (5 bases). V shed 4 bases and J shed 8 bases, with 18 bases lying between them. The CDR3 consists of 16 residues. Per the germline V gene, CDR1 is LGHNA and CDR2 is YNFKEQ. The CDR3 region is CASSLQVAGGDSPLHF. The CDR3 nucleotides are TGTGCCAGCAGCCTACAGGTGGCAGGTGGCGATTCACCCCTCCACTTT.

V and J are TRBV4-3 and TRBJ2-2; D gene uncertain. The V gene's germline CDR1 is LGHNA and CDR2 YSLEER. The V and J ends lost 6 bases and 3 bases respectively, with 8 bases between them. This CDR3 comprises 13 residues. The CDR3 loop is CASSGPYTGELFF. DNA of the CDR3: TGCGCCAGCAGTGGACCTTACACCGGGGAGCTGTTTTTT.

The chain employs TRBV29-1 and TRBJ1-5; a weak D match, TRBD1 (5 bases). The germline V gene encodes CDR1 SQVTM and CDR2 ANQGSEA. V lost 4 bases, J lost 12 bases, and 13 bases lay in between. This CDR3 region has 11 residues. The CDR3 region is CSVVRGGFQHF. For the CDR3, the DNA is TGCAGCGTTGTTAGGGGAGGATTCCAGCATTTT. The full variable domain, rest sourced from reference TRBV29-1 and TRBJ1-5, is SAVISQKPSRDICQRGTSLTIQCQVDSQVTMMFWYRQQPGQSLTLIATANQGSEATYESGFVIDKFPISRPNLTFSTLTVSNMSPEDSSIYLCSVVRGGFQHFGDGTRLSIL.

This clonotype has a handful of counts. The chain combines TRBV20-1 with TRBJ2-7; D not certain. Per germline, CDR1 DFQATT and CDR2 SNEGSKA (reference sequence). V lost 1 base and J lost 0, with 13 bases in between. CDR3 size: 15 residues. CDR3 sequence (DNA): TGCAGTGCTAGAGTTAGCTCAGGAATCTCCTACGAGCAGTACGTC. Amino acids: CSARVSSGISYEQYV.

The V gene is TRBV29-1, the J gene TRBJ2-5; tentative D call: TRBD1 (6 bases). The CDR3 is 15 amino acids. V lost 2 bases and J 1 base, leaving 14 bases between the germline ends. The V gene's germline CDR1 is SQVTM and CDR2 ANQGSEA. The CDR3 is CSVEPTGRTQETQYF. The CDR3 DNA is TGCAGCGTTGAACCAACAGGGCGGACCCAAGAGACCCAGTACTTC.

The table lists this clonotype with a few counts. This chain uses TRBV29-1 with TRBJ1-5, with D hard to call. This CDR3 spans 9 amino acids. From germline, CDR1 is SQVTM and CDR2 ANQGSEA. V dropped 8 bases and J dropped 4 bases, with 3 bases sitting between them. CDR3 nucleotide sequence: TGCAGCTATAATCAGCCCCAGCATTTT. Translation gives CSYNQPQHF.

The chain combines TRBV7-9 with TRBJ2-1, with a possible D match to TRBD1 (6 bases). CDR1 and CDR2 (germline): SEHNR, FQNEAQ (reference sequence). Deletions cut 5 bases from V and 0 bases from J, with 11 bases between. The length of the CDR3 is 15 residues. CDR3: CASSPGQYSYNEQFF. The CDR3, as DNA: TGTGCCAGCAGCCCTGGACAGTACTCCTACAATGAGCAGTTCTTC.

There are a few counts of this clonotype. The rearrangement uses TRBV4-1 and TRBJ1-2, with 9 bases lining up with TRBD1. CDR1 MGHRA and CDR2 YSYEKL come from the germline V gene. This CDR3 has 14 residues. The J segment lost 5 bases and the V segment lost 6 bases, leaving 7 bases of the junction unmatched. CDR3 bases: TGCGCCAGCAGATCCCCGGGACAGGGTTATGGCTACACCTTC. It specifies CASRSPGQGYGYTF.

A few counts support this clonotype. The V and J genes are TRBV9 and TRBJ2-3; D is ambiguous. CDR1 SGDLS and CDR2 YYNGEE come from the germline V gene. This CDR3 has 14 residues. V was trimmed by 0 bases and J by 6 bases, leaving 11 bases between them. CDR3 nucleotide sequence: TGTGCCAGCAGCGTAGGTGTGGATGCGGATACGCAGTATTTT. Protein sequence: CASSVGVDADTQYF.

This clonotype is medium-sized in the sample. The J gene is TRBJ2-3, the V gene TRBV5-1, with unresolved D. The V end lost 5 bases, the J end lost 0 bases, and 7 bases lay between the germline ends. Germline V gene data show CDR1 as SGHRS and CDR2 as YFSETQ. The CDR3 covers 13 residues. As DNA, the CDR3 is TGCGCCAGCAGGTCGGACAGCACAGATACGCAGTATTTT. Amino acid sequence: CASRSDSTDTQYF.

This chain links TRBV24-1 with TRBJ1-5; TRBD1 matches 8 bases. The CDR3 is made up of 19 amino acids. The trim removed 2 bases at V and 6 bases at J, leaving 17 bases unmatched. Per germline, CDR1 KGHDR and CDR2 SFDVKD. The CDR3 protein is CATSDSRFLGTGGFQPQHF. CDR3 bases: TGTGCCACCAGTGATTCCCGGTTTCTTGGGACAGGAGGCTTTCAGCCCCAGCATTTT.

This clonotype was picked up many times. The CDR3 protein is CASSASGTSVYEQYF. CDR3 DNA: TGTGCCAGCAGCGCTTCCGGGACTAGCGTGTACGAGCAGTACTTC. The rearrangement uses TRBV9 and TRBJ2-7; 10 bases fit TRBD2. V lost 3 bases, J lost 4 bases, and 7 bases stayed unmatched. From germline, CDR1 is SGDLS and CDR2 YYNGEE. This CDR3 region has 15 residues.

This clonotype was detected many times. The chain couples TRBV6-5 to TRBJ2-3, with D maybe TRBD1 (5 bases). V lost 10 bases, J lost 6 bases, and 17 bases lay in between. Per germline, CDR1 MNHEY and CDR2 SVGAGI. CDR3 size: 13 residues. The CDR3 is CATIKGPMDTQYF. The CDR3 DNA follows: TGTGCCACCATTAAGGGGCCCATGGATACGCAGTATTTT.

This clonotype was recorded a few times. The V and J genes are TRBV27 and TRBJ2-1; TRBD2 agrees at 9 bases. The CDR3 covers 16 residues. CDR1 and CDR2 from the germline V gene are MNHEY and SMNVEV (reference sequence). V lost 6 bases to trimming and J lost 0 bases; unmatched junction nucleotides: 6. This chain's CDR3 is CASSPSGESSYNEQFF. Here the CDR3 DNA reads TGTGCCAGCAGCCCTAGCGGGGAGAGCTCCTACAATGAGCAGTTCTTC.

The sample holds many counts of this clonotype. A much larger clone lies one base from this, so it may be a read error. This CDR3 reads CSARLAGGRETQYF. The CDR3 nucleotides read TGCAGTGCTAGACTAGCGGGGGGGCGAGAGACCCAGTACTTC. The chain couples TRBV20-1 to TRBJ2-5; the match to TRBD2 covers 12 bases. After removal of 2 bases from V and 4 bases from J, the junction contained 2 bases not matched to a gene. Germline V gives CDR1 DFQATT, CDR2 SNEGSKA (reference sequence). This CDR3 is 14 amino acids long.

The chain employs TRBV5-4 and TRBJ1-2; no firm D call. V gave up 4 bases and J gave up 2 bases, with 15 bases separating them. This CDR3 comprises 15 residues. Per germline, CDR1 SGHNT and CDR2 YYREEE (reference sequence). The CDR3 DNA follows: TGTGCCAGCAGCCGAGAAAACCAGGAGAACTATGGCTACACCTTC. This codes for CASSRENQENYGYTF.

This clonotype was detected a few times. Written as DNA, the CDR3 is TGTGCCAGCAGCCCCGGTCATAGTAAGACGGCTAACTATGGCTACACCTTC. Translation: CASSPGHSKTANYGYTF. The chain uses TRBV21-1 and TRBJ1-2; the table's D call of TRBD1 was not tested on the DNA. TRBV21-1 is a pseudogene segment. CDR3 size: 17 residues.

The chain employs TRBV9 and TRBJ2-5; D assignment may be TRBD1 or TRBD2 (5 bases each). Per germline, CDR1 SGDLS and CDR2 YYNGEE. With 0 bases removed from V and 5 bases from J, the gap between germline ends came to 11 bases. The CDR3 loop spans 14 amino acids. CDR3 residues: CASSVGFREETQYF. CDR3 nucleotides: TGTGCCAGCAGCGTAGGGTTCAGGGAGGAGACCCAGTACTTC. Looking up the rest from reference TRBV9 and TRBJ2-5 gives the full variable domain: DSGVTQTPKHLITATGQRVTLRCSPRSGDLSVYWYQQSLDQGLQFLIQYYNGEERAKGNILERFSAQQFPDLHSELNLSSLELGDSALYFCASSVGFREETQYFGPGTRLLVL.

This clonotype has a handful of counts. The rearrangement links TRBV6-6 to TRBJ2-1, with D tentatively TRBD2 (7 bases). The CDR3 consists of 18 residues. The ends were cut back, 0 bases at V and 8 bases at J, with 23 bases in the middle. Germline lookup yields CDR1 MNHNY and CDR2 SVGAGI (reference sequence). CDR3 amino acids: CASSYSLGGGQPRDEQFF. CDR3 in DNA: TGTGCCAGCAGTTACTCGCTGGGGGGGGGACAACCGAGGGATGAGCAGTTCTTC.

This chain connects TRBV6-1 to TRBJ1-6; the D gene is possibly TRBD1 (6 bases). V was shortened by 1 base and J by 13 bases, with 14 bases between the two germline ends. The germline V gene encodes CDR1 MNHNS and CDR2 SASEGT. This CDR3 is built from 14 residues. The CDR3, as DNA: TGTGCCAGCAGTGAAGACCGGACAGCTCTCCCCCTCCACTTT. It encodes CASSEDRTALPLHF.

This clonotype was observed a few times. The chain uses TRBV6-5 and TRBJ1-6; possibly TRBD1 for D (5 bases). CDR3 length equals 15 residues. Trimming removed 7 bases from V and 3 bases from J, with 13 bases in between. Germline values: CDR1 MNHEY, CDR2 SVGAGI. The CDR3 protein is CASTNRGDYNSPLHF. DNA for the CDR3: TGTGCCAGCACCAATAGGGGAGACTATAATTCACCCCTCCACTTT.

This clonotype has only a few counts. The chain combines TRBV27 with TRBJ1-1; D unresolved. The CDR3 sequence is 14 residues long. CDR1 is MNHEY, CDR2 SMNVEV, per germline (reference sequence). Trimming removed 5 bases from V and 4 bases from J, with 14 bases in between. This CDR3 is CASSPKVLATEAFF. For the CDR3, the DNA is TGTGCCAGCAGTCCAAAGGTGTTGGCCACTGAAGCTTTCTTT.

Only a few counts were recorded for this clonotype. Here the CDR3 reads CSVDPRVNQETQYF. In DNA, the CDR3 is TGCAGCGTTGATCCCAGGGTGAATCAAGAGACCCAGTACTTC. The chain couples TRBV29-1 to TRBJ2-5, with TRBD1 as a possible D gene (5 bases). The germline gives CDR1 SQVTM, CDR2 ANQGSEA. The CDR3 has 14 residues. V lost 3 bases and J 2 bases, leaving 13 bases between the germline ends.

This clonotype was counted ten times or more. This rearrangement joins TRBV29-1 to TRBJ2-2; 8 nucleotides agree with TRBD2. CDR3 length: 13 amino acids. The germline gives CDR1 SQVTM, CDR2 ANQGSEA. Trimming at V came to 6 bases and at J to 6 bases, leaving 6 bases not matched to a gene. DNA of the CDR3: TGCAGCGTCGGGACTAGGAGCCCCGGGGAGCTGTTTTTT. It yields the protein CSVGTRSPGELFF.

This chain uses TRBV6-5 with TRBJ1-2, with D unclear. The CDR3 is 13 residues long. In germline, CDR1 is MNHEY, CDR2 SVGAGI. V lost 6 bases and J 8 bases, leaving 16 bases between the germline ends. Here the CDR3 reads CASSLGSPGGYTF. The CDR3 coding sequence is TGTGCCAGCAGCCTGGGAAGCCCGGGGGGCTACACCTTC.